Listed below are T cell receptor beta chains from one sample, sequenced in a study of PD-L1 blockade in urothelial cancer. Clones were sequenced by immunoSEQ multiplex PCR, and TCRdb holds only the in-frame ones, with some missing. The sample records about 79,000 clones, over 80% being singletons. Here the sequenced sample was PBMCs, taken around atezolizumab (anti-PD-L1) treatment. Receptors originate from a man between 35 and 55 years old with urothelial cancer. Each CDR3 is given with its conserved first and last residue. A D gene is named only where the DNA matches it firmly. Size values are once, few and many counts, or a class for expanded clones, and some rows have none.

>TRBV30|NA|TRBJ1-4|NA
CAWSATPNEKLFF
TGTGCCTGGAGTGCGACTCCTAATGAAAAACTGTTTTTT
>TRBV19|NA|TRBJ1-4|NA
CASSITGPEKLFF
TGTGCCAGTAGTATAACAGGGCCTGAAAAACTGTTTTTT
>TRBV25-1|NA|TRBJ1-4|few
CASSKHQGMGEKLFF
TGTGCCAGCAGCAAACATCAGGGGATGGGTGAAAAACTGTTTTTT
>TRBV18|NA|TRBJ1-3|NA
CASSQSYRANSGNTIYF
TGTGCCAGCTCACAATCCTACAGGGCCAACTCTGGAAACACCATATATTTT
>TRBV7-3|TRBD2|TRBJ2-5|NA
CASSLGTTSETQYF
TGTGCCAGCAGCCTAGGGACTACTTCAGAGACCCAGTACTTC
>TRBV13|NA|TRBJ2-1|NA
CASSLGRGFGEQFF
TGTGCCAGCAGCTTAGGCAGAGGGTTCGGTGAGCAGTTCTTC
>TRBV9|TRBD2|TRBJ2-7|NA
CASSVSLAGDLYF
TGTGCCAGCAGCGTCTCCCTAGCGGGAGACCTGTACTTC
>TRBV14|NA|TRBJ2-7|NA
CASSFRGYEQYF
TGTGCCAGCAGCTTCAGGGGCTACGAGCAGTACTTC
>TRBV5-4|NA|TRBJ2-2|NA
CASGPQTNTGELFF
TGTGCCAGCGGCCCGCAGACGAACACCGGGGAGCTGTTTTTT
>TRBV5-4|NA|TRBJ2-1|NA
CASSLFGGDNEQFF
TGTGCCAGCAGCTTGTTCGGCGGGGACAATGAGCAGTTCTTC
>TRBV30|TRBD1|TRBJ1-2|NA
CAWSTGARGYTF
TGTGCCTGGAGTACAGGGGCTCGGGGCTACACCTTC
>TRBV11-2|NA|TRBJ2-5|NA
CASSSTGKVFETQYF
TGTGCCAGCAGCTCGACAGGAAAGGTATTTGAGACCCAGTACTTC
>TRBV10-1|NA|TRBJ2-3|few
CASSEATDTQYF
TGCGCCAGCAGTGAAGCCACAGATACGCAGTATTTT
>TRBV7-2|NA|TRBJ1-1|NA
CASSFLGERTEAFF
TGTGCCAGCAGCTTTTTAGGGGAAAGGACTGAAGCTTTCTTT
>TRBV7-2|TRBD2|TRBJ2-5|NA
CASSPSGVQETQYF
TGTGCCAGCAGCCCTAGCGGAGTCCAAGAGACCCAGTACTTC
>TRBV11-3|NA|TRBJ2-2|NA
CASSFPSGELFF
TGTGCCAGCAGCTTTCCCTCCGGGGAGCTGTTTTTT
>TRBV21-1|NA|TRBJ2-7|NA
CASSKKGDEFEQYF
TGTGCCAGCAGCAAAAAGGGAGATGAGTTCGAGCAGTACTTC
>TRBV27|NA|TRBJ2-3|NA
CASSLLSTDTQYF
TGTGCCAGCAGTTTACTAAGCACAGATACGCAGTATTTT
>TRBV29-1|TRBD2|TRBJ2-1|once
CSKGSGGRLNEQFF
TGCAGCAAGGGTAGCGGGGGGCGACTTAATGAGCAGTTCTTC
>TRBV29-1|NA|TRBJ2-3|NA
CSVEVGGSTDTQYF
TGCAGCGTTGAGGTAGGAGGGAGCACAGATACGCAGTATTTT